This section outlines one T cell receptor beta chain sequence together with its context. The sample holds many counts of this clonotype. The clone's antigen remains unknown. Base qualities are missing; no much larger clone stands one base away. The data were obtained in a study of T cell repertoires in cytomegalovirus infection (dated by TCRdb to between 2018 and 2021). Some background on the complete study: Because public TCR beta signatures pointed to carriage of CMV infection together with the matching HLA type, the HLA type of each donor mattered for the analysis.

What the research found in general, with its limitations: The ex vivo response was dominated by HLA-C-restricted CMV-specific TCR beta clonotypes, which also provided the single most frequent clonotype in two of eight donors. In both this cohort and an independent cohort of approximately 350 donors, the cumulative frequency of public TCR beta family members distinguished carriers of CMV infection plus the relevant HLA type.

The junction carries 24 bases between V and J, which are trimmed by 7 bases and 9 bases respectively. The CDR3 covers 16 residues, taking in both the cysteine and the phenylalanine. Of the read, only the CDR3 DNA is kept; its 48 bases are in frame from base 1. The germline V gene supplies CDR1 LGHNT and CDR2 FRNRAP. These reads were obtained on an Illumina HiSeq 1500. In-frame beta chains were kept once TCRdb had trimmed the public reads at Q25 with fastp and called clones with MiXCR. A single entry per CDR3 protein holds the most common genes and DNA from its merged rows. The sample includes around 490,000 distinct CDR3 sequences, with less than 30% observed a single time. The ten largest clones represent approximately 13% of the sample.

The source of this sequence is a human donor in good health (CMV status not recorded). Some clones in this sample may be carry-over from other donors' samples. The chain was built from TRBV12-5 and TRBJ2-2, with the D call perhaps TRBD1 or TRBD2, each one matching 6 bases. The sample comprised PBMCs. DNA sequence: TGTGCTAGTGTTCTGGGGGCGGGGAGCCCTTCAAGGGAGCTGTTTTTT. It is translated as CASVLGAGSPSRELFF. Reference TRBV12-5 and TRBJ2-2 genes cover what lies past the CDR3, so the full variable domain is DARVTQTPRHKVTEMGQEVTMRCQPILGHNTVFWYRQTMMQGLELLAYFRNRAPLDDSGMPKDRFSAEMPDATLATLKIQPSEPRDSAVYFCASVLGAGSPSRELFFGEGSRLTVL.